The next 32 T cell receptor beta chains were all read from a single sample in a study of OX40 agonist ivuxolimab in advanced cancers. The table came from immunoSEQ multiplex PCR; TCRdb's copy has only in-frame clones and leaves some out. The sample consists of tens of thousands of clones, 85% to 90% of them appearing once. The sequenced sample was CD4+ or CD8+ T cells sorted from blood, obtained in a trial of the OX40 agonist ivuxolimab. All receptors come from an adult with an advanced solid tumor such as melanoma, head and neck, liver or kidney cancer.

This CDR3 is CATRLAGQETQYF. CDR3 bases: TGTGCCACCCGACTAGCGGGACAAGAGACCCAGTACTTC. J is TRBJ2-5 and V is TRBV19; 11 bases map to TRBD2. Germline V gene sequence: CDR1 LNHDA, CDR2 SQIVND (reference sequence). Trimming at V came to 10 bases and at J to 2 bases, leaving 3 bases not matched to a gene. The CDR3 is made up of 13 amino acids.

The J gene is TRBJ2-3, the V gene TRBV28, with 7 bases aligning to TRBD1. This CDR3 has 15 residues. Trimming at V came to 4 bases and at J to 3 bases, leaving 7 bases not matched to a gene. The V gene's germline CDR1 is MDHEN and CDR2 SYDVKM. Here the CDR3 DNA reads TGTGCCAGCAGTTCCACAGGGGACCCTACAGATACGCAGTATTTT. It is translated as CASSSTGDPTDTQYF. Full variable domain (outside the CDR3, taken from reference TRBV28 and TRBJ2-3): DVKVTQSSRYLVKRTGEKVFLECVQDMDHENMFWYRQDPGLGLRLIYFSYDVKMKEKGDIPEGYSVSREKKERFSLILESASTNQTSMYLCASSSTGDPTDTQYFGPGTRLTVL.

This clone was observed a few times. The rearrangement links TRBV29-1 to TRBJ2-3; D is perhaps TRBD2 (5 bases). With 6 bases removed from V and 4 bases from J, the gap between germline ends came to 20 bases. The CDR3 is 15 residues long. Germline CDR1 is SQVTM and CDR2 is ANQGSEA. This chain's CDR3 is CSVRKDTSGADTQYF. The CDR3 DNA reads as TGCAGCGTCCGTAAAGACACCTCCGGGGCAGATACGCAGTATTTT.

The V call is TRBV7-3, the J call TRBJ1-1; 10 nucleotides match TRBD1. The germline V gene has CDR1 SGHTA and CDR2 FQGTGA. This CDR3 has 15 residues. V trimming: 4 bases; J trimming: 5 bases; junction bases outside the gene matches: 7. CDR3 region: CASSSTGGGRTEAFF. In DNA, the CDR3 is TGTGCCAGCAGCTCGACAGGGGGCGGAAGAACTGAAGCTTTCTTT.

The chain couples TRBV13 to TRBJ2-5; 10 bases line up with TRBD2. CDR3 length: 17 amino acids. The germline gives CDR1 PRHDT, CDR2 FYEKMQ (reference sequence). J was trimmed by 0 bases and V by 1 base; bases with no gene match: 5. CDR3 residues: CASSLAASGGYQETQYF. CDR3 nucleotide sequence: TGTGCCAGCAGCTTAGCGGCTAGCGGGGGCTACCAAGAGACCCAGTACTTC.

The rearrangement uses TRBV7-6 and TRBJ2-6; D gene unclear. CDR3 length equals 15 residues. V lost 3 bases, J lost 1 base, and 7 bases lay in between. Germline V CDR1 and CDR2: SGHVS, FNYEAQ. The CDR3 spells CASSFGGSGANVLTF. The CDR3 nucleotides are TGTGCCAGCAGCTTCGGCGGATCTGGGGCCAACGTCCTGACTTTC.

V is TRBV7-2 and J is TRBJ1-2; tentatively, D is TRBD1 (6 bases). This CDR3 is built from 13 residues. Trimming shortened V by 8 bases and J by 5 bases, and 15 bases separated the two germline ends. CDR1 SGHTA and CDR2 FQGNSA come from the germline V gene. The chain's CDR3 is CASPVTGQYGYTF. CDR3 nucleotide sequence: TGTGCCAGCCCTGTAACAGGGCAGTATGGCTACACCTTC.

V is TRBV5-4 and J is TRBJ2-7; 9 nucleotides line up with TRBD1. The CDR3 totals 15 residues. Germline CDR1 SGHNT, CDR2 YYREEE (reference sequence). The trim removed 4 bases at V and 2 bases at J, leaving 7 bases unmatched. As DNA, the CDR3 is TGTGCCAGCAGCCTACAGGGGGCGCATACCTACGAGCAGTACTTC. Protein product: CASSLQGAHTYEQYF.

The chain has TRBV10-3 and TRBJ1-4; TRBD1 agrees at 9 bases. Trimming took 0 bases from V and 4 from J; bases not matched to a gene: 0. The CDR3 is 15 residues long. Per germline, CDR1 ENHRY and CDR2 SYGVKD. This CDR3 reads CAISESDRGNEKLFF. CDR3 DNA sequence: TGTGCCATCAGTGAGTCGGACAGGGGTAATGAAAAACTGTTTTTT.

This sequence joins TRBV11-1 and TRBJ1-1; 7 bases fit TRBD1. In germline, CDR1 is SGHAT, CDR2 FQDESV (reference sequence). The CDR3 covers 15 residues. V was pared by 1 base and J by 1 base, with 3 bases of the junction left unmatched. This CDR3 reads CASSLDGQANTEAFF. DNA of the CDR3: TGTGCCAGCAGCTTAGACGGACAGGCGAACACTGAAGCTTTCTTT.

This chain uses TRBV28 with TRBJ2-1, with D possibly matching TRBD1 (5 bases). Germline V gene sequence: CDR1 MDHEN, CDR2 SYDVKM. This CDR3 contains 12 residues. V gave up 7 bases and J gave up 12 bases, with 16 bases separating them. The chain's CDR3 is CASISTDSGQFF. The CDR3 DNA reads TGTGCCAGCATCTCCACCGACAGTGGGCAGTTCTTC.

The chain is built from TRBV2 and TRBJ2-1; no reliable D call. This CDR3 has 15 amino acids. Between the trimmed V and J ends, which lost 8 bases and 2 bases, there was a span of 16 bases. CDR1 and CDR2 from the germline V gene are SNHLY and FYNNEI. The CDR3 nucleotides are TGTGCCAGCGGCGATAGAAGTTCTCCCTACAATGAGCAGTTCTTC. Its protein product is CASGDRSSPYNEQFF. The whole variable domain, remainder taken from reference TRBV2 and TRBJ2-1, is EPEVTQTPSHQVTQMGQEVILRCVPISNHLYFYWYRQILGQKVEFLVSFYNNEISEKSEIFDDQFSVERPDGSNFTLKIRSTKLEDSAMYFCASGDRSSPYNEQFFGPGTRLTVL.

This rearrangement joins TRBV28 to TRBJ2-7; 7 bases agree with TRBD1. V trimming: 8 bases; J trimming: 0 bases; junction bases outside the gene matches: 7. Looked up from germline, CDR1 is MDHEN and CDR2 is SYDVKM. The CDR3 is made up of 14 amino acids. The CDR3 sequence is CASGPGQPSYEQYF. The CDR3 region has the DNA TGTGCCAGCGGGCCGGGACAGCCCTCCTACGAGCAGTACTTC.

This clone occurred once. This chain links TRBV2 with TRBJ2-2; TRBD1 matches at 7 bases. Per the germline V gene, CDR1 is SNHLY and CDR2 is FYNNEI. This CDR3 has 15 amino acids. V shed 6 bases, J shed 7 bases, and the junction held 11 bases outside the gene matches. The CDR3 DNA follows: TGTGCCAGCAGGGATTCGACAGGGTCCGACGGGGAGCTGTTTTTT. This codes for CASRDSTGSDGELFF.

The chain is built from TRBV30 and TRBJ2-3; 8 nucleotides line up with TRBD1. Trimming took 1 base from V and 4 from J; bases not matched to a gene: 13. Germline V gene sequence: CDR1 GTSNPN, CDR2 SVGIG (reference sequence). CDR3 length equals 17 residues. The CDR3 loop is CAWSGIPAGGEADTQYF. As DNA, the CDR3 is TGTGCCTGGAGTGGAATCCCGGCAGGGGGCGAGGCAGATACGCAGTATTTT.

The CDR3 nucleotides are TGTGCCAGCAGGGACATGGGCTCTGGGGCCAACGTCCTGACTTTC. Translating gives CASRDMGSGANVLTF. This sequence joins TRBV27 and TRBJ2-6; D might be TRBD1 (5 bases). Germline values: CDR1 MNHEY, CDR2 SMNVEV (reference sequence). CDR3 length equals 15 residues. V gave up 6 bases and J gave up 0 bases, with 9 bases separating them.

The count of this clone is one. CDR3 coding DNA: TGCGCCAGCAGTAGTACCGCTTGGGACGGACAGACTGAAGCTTTCTTT. Its translation is CASSSTAWDGQTEAFF. The rearrangement links TRBV10-2 to TRBJ1-1; a weak D match, TRBD1 (6 bases). The ends were cut back, 5 bases at V and 5 bases at J, with 21 bases in the middle. This CDR3 region has 16 residues. Germline V lookup: CDR1 WSHSY, CDR2 SAAADI.

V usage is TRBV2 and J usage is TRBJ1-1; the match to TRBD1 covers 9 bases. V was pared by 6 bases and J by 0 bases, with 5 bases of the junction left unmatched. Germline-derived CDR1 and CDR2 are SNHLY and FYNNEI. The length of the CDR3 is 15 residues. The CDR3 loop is CASSSGTGLNTEAFF. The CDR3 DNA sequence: TGTGCCAGCAGCTCCGGGACAGGGCTGAACACTGAAGCTTTCTTT.

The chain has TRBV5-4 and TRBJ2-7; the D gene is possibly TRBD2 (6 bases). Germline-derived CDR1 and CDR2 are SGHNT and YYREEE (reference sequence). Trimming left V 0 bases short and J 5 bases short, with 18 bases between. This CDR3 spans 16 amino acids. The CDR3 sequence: CASSLDGGSGFDEQYF. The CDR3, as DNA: TGTGCCAGCAGCTTGGATGGGGGGAGTGGCTTCGACGAGCAGTACTTC.

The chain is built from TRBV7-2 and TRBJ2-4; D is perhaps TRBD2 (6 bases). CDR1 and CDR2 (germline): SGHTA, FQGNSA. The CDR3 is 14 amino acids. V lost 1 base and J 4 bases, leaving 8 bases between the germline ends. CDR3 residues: CASSLGLEKNIQYF. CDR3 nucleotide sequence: TGTGCCAGCAGCTTAGGACTAGAAAAAAACATTCAGTACTTC.

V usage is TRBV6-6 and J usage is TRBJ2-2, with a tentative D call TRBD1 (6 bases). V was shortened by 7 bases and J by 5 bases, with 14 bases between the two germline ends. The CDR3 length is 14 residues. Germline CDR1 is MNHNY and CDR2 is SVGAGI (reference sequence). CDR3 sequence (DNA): TGTGCCAGCACAGACAGGAGCCCTACCGGGGAGCTGTTTTTT. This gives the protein CASTDRSPTGELFF.

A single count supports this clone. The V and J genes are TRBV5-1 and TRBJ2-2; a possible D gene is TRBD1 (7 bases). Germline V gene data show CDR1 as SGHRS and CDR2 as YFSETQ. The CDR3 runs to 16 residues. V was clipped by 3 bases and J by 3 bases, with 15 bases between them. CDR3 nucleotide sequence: TGCGCCAGCAGCTGGAGGGACAGTAGCTACACCGGGGAGCTGTTTTTT. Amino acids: CASSWRDSSYTGELFF.

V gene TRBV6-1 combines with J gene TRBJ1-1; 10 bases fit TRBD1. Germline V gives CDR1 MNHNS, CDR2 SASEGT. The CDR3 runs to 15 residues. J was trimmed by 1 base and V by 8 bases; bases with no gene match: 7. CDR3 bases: TGTGCCAGCGACAGGGGGCGCGGGTCGAACACTGAAGCTTTCTTT. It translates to CASDRGRGSNTEAFF.

CDR3 sequence: CASSEGSSYNEQFF. DNA for the CDR3: TGCGCCAGCAGCGAAGGGAGTTCCTACAATGAGCAGTTCTTC. The J gene is TRBJ2-1, the V gene TRBV5-1, with TRBD2 as a possible D gene (5 bases). The CDR3 length is 14 residues. In germline, CDR1 is SGHRS, CDR2 YFSETQ. Trimming stripped 4 bases from V and 1 base from J, with 9 bases between.

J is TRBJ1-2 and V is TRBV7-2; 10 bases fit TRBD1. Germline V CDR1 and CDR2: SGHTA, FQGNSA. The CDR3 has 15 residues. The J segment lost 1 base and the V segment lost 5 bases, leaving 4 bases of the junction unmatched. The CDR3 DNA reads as TGTGCCAGCAGCCCAGGGACAGGGGTTAACTATGGCTACACCTTC. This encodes CASSPGTGVNYGYTF.

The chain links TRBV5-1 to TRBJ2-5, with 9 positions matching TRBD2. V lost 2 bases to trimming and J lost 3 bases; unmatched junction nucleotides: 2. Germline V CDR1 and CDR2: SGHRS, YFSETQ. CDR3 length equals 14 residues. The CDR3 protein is CASSFSGREETQYF. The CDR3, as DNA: TGCGCCAGCAGCTTTAGCGGGAGAGAAGAGACCCAGTACTTC.

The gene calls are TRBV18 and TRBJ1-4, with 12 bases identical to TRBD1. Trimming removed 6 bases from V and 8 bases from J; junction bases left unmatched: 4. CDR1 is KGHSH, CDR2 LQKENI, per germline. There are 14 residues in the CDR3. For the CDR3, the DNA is TGTGCCAGCTCTTCCGGGACAGGGGGCGAAAAACTGTTTTTT. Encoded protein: CASSSGTGGEKLFF.

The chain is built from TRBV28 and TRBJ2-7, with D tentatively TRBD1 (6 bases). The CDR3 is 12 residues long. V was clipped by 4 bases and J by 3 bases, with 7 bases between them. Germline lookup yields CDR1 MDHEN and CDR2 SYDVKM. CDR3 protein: CASSSDSYEQYF. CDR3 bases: TGTGCCAGCAGTTCGGACAGCTACGAGCAGTACTTC.

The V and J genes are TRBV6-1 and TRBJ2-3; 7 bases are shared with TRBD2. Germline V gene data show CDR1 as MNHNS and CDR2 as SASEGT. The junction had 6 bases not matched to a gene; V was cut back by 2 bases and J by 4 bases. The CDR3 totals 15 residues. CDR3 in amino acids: CASSERREGSDTQYF. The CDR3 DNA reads TGTGCCAGCAGTGAACGGAGGGAGGGGTCAGATACGCAGTATTTT.

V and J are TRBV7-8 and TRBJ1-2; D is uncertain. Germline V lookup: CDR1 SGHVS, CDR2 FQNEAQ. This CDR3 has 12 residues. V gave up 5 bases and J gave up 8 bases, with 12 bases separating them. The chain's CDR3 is CASSLMGSGYTF. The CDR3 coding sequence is TGTGCCAGCAGCCTTATGGGTTCGGGCTACACCTTC.

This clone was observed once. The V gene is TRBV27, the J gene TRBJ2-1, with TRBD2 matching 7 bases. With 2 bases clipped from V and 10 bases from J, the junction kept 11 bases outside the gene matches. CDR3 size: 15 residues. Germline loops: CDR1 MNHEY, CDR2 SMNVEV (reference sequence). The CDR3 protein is CASSLMAGASSEQFF. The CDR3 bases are TGTGCCAGCAGTTTAATGGCGGGAGCCTCTTCCGAGCAGTTCTTC.

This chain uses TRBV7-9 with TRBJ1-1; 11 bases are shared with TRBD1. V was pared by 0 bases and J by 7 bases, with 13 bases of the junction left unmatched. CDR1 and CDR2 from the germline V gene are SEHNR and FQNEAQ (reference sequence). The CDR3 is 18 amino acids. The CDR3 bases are TGTGCCAGCAGCTTAGCCGGGACAGGGGGTCGGGCGGCCTATGAAGCTTTCTTT. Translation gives CASSLAGTGGRAAYEAFF.